These 21 T cell receptor beta chains share one sample of origin, sequenced in a study of shared clonotypes between healthy human individuals. Here immunoSEQ multiplex PCR was the method, and the copy in TCRdb shows in-frame clones only, minus some. The data hold 2 million to 2.5 million clones, with approximately 93% observed a single time. The sample taken for sequencing was naive CD4+ T cells from PBMCs. Subset specified: CD45RA+ positively selected. These receptors were obtained from a man aged 18 to 35 in good health. Some clones in this sample may be carry-over from other donors' samples.

V and J are TRBV18 and TRBJ1-1; D not certain. V lost 5 bases, J lost 2 bases, and 21 bases lay in between. Germline CDR1 reads KGHSH; CDR2 reads LQKENI. This CDR3 region has 17 residues. The CDR3 is CASSVLKSTDLNTEAFF. CDR3 bases: TGTGCCAGCTCAGTCTTGAAATCCACAGATCTCAACACTGAAGCTTTCTTT.

The chain joins TRBV7-9 to TRBJ2-7; D unclear. V was cut by 4 bases and J by 9 bases, with 13 bases left in between. The CDR3 is 12 amino acids. Germline V gene sequence: CDR1 SEHNR, CDR2 FQNEAQ (reference sequence). The CDR3 sequence is CASSSLSPTQYF. The CDR3 DNA reads as TGTGCCAGCAGCTCCCTGTCCCCTACGCAGTACTTC.

V gene TRBV29-1 combines with J gene TRBJ2-6, with a possible D match to TRBD2 (6 bases). V was pared by 8 bases and J by 0 bases, with 20 bases between. The CDR3 contains 17 residues. Germline V gene sequence: CDR1 SQVTM, CDR2 ANQGSEA. The CDR3 here is CSPPRRAFISGANVLTF. In DNA, the CDR3 is TGCAGCCCTCCAAGGAGGGCATTCATCTCTGGGGCCAACGTCCTGACTTTC.

CDR3 region: CASSLGMAAGARIQETQYF. In nucleotides, the CDR3 is TGCGCCAGCAGCTTGGGTATGGCCGCTGGGGCTAGAATTCAAGAGACCCAGTACTTC. This sequence joins TRBV5-1 and TRBJ2-5, with a weak D call TRBD1 (5 bases). This CDR3 has 19 amino acids. The V end was cut by 0 bases, the J end by 2 bases, with 23 bases between. Germline CDR1 reads SGHRS; CDR2 reads YFSETQ.

The J gene is TRBJ2-7, the V gene TRBV7-9; D not certain. The CDR3 sequence is 14 residues long. V was pared by 6 bases and J by 1 base, with 13 bases between. Per the germline V gene, CDR1 is SEHNR and CDR2 is FQNEAQ (reference sequence). The CDR3 region is CASSKGIFSYEQYF. In DNA form, the CDR3 reads TGTGCCAGCAGTAAGGGTATTTTTTCCTACGAGCAGTACTTC.

This chain links TRBV2 with TRBJ1-4, with a weak D call TRBD1 (5 bases). V was shortened by 4 bases and J by 13 bases, with 16 bases between the two germline ends. Germline lookup yields CDR1 SNHLY and CDR2 FYNNEI. The CDR3 has 13 residues. CDR3 coding DNA: TGTGCCAGCAGTGGAACGGGACCGATTTTACTGTTTTTT. It translates to CASSGTGPILLFF.

This clone is a singleton in its sample. The chain combines TRBV2 with TRBJ2-2; 8 bases line up with TRBD2. With 5 bases clipped from V and 4 bases from J, the junction kept 6 bases outside the gene matches. The CDR3 runs to 15 residues. The germline gives CDR1 SNHLY, CDR2 FYNNEI. The DNA for the CDR3 is TGTGCCAGCAGTATTTACGGGAGGGCCACCGGGGAGCTGTTTTTT. This encodes CASSIYGRATGELFF.

The V and J genes are TRBV27 and TRBJ2-1; 9 bases are a match to TRBD1. There are 14 residues in the CDR3. V lost 5 bases to trimming and J lost 5 bases; unmatched junction nucleotides: 4. Germline V gives CDR1 MNHEY, CDR2 SMNVEV (reference sequence). CDR3 amino acids: CASSPTGGDNEQFF. The CDR3 DNA follows: TGTGCCAGCAGTCCAACAGGGGGCGACAATGAGCAGTTCTTC.

The rearrangement joins TRBV5-1 to TRBJ1-1; 10 bases are a match to TRBD1. V shed 4 bases, J shed 6 bases, and the junction held 3 bases outside the gene matches. This CDR3 region has 13 residues. CDR1 SGHRS and CDR2 YFSETQ come from the germline V gene. The CDR3 loop reads CASSIDRGPEAFF. CDR3 coding DNA: TGCGCCAGCAGCATTGACAGGGGGCCTGAAGCTTTCTTT.

The chain is built from TRBV27 and TRBJ2-3; TRBD1 might be the D (5 bases). CDR1 MNHEY and CDR2 SMNVEV come from the germline V gene (reference sequence). V lost 6 bases and J lost 0, with 10 bases in between. The CDR3 loop spans 14 amino acids. The DNA of the CDR3 is TGTGCCAGCAGATGGACACAAAGCACAGATACGCAGTATTTT. Translation gives CASRWTQSTDTQYF.

The genes are TRBV5-4 and TRBJ2-7, with D maybe TRBD2 (6 bases). The germline V gene encodes CDR1 SGHNT and CDR2 YYREEE (reference sequence). V lost 4 bases, J lost 0 bases, and 14 bases lay in between. The CDR3 is 15 amino acids. The CDR3 region has the DNA TGTGCCAGCAGCCAGTGGCGGGGAAGCTCCTACGAGCAGTACTTC. Translated, it gives CASSQWRGSSYEQYF. Full variable domain (rest looked up from reference TRBV5-4 and TRBJ2-7): ETGVTQSPTHLIKTRGQQVTLRCSSQSGHNTVSWYQQALGQGPQFIFQYYREEENGRGNFPPRFSGLQFPNYSSELNVNALELDDSALYLCASSQWRGSSYEQYFGPGTRLTVT.

The V gene is TRBV5-6, the J gene TRBJ1-4; 8 bases line up with TRBD1. From germline, CDR1 is SGHDT and CDR2 YYEEEE. V was clipped by 4 bases and J by 7 bases; unmatched bases: 6. This CDR3 is 14 amino acids long. The CDR3: CASSPDREIEKLFF. The CDR3, as DNA: TGTGCCAGCAGCCCGGACAGGGAGATTGAAAAACTGTTTTTT. Drawing the rest from reference TRBV5-6 and TRBJ1-4, the complete variable domain is DAGVTQSPTHLIKTRGQQVTLRCSPKSGHDTVSWYQQALGQGPQFIFQYYEEEERQRGNFPDRFSGHQFPNYSSELNVNALLLGDSALYLCASSPDREIEKLFFGSGTQLSVL.

The chain employs TRBV28 and TRBJ1-2; 9 bases agree with TRBD1. The CDR3 runs 14 residues. The V segment lost 2 bases and the J segment 7 bases; nucleotides outside the gene matches: 5. CDR1 and CDR2 from the germline V gene are MDHEN and SYDVKM. CDR3 amino acids: CASSLGTGLSGYTF. CDR3 sequence (DNA): TGTGCCAGCAGTTTAGGGACAGGGCTCAGTGGCTACACCTTC.

This rearrangement joins TRBV30 to TRBJ1-2; D gene ambiguous. V was trimmed by 8 bases and J by 0 bases, leaving 16 bases between them. The germline V gene encodes CDR1 GTSNPN and CDR2 SVGIG (reference sequence). This CDR3 region has 14 residues. CDR3 protein: CATRMGDSNYGYTF. In nucleotides, the CDR3 is TGTGCCACAAGAATGGGCGATTCTAACTATGGCTACACCTTC.

The rearrangement joins TRBV5-4 to TRBJ1-1, with D maybe TRBD1 (6 bases). Trimming left V 0 bases short and J 0 bases short, with 9 bases between. The CDR3 is 15 amino acids. Germline V gene data show CDR1 as SGHNT and CDR2 as YYREEE (reference sequence). In nucleotides, the CDR3 is TGTGCCAGCAGCTTGGTCACAGGGATGAACACTGAAGCTTTCTTT. Translation: CASSLVTGMNTEAFF.

The chain couples TRBV28 to TRBJ1-1, with 9 bases fitting TRBD1. V shed 5 bases and J 10 bases; nucleotides not matched to a gene: 8. The CDR3 is 13 residues long. The V gene's germline CDR1 is MDHEN and CDR2 SYDVKM. CDR3 DNA sequence: TGTGCCAGCAGTGTATACAGGGGGCGCGGAGCTTTCTTT. Residues: CASSVYRGRGAFF. Full variable domain (remainder filled in from reference TRBV28 and TRBJ1-1): DVKVTQSSRYLVKRTGEKVFLECVQDMDHENMFWYRQDPGLGLRLIYFSYDVKMKEKGDIPEGYSVSREKKERFSLILESASTNQTSMYLCASSVYRGRGAFFGQGTRLTVV.

The V gene is TRBV10-3, the J gene TRBJ2-7; TRBD1 agrees at 8 bases. Trimming took 6 bases from V and 2 from J; bases not matched to a gene: 3. Looked up from germline, CDR1 is ENHRY and CDR2 is SYGVKD. This CDR3 is built from 13 residues. This CDR3 is CAIREDRAYEQYF. The CDR3 nucleotides are TGTGCCATCAGAGAGGACAGGGCCTACGAGCAGTACTTC.

V usage is TRBV30 and J usage is TRBJ2-7; 8 bases are shared with TRBD2. The V gene's germline CDR1 is GTSNPN and CDR2 SVGIG (reference sequence). Trimming took 4 bases from V and 2 from J; bases not matched to a gene: 10. The CDR3 covers 15 residues. The CDR3 nucleotides read TGTGCCTGGACGGAAGGGCTAGCGGGTGCCTACGAGCAGTACTTC. It yields the protein CAWTEGLAGAYEQYF.

V gene TRBV5-1 combines with J gene TRBJ2-3, with no clear D. There are 15 residues in the CDR3. The germline V gene has CDR1 SGHRS and CDR2 YFSETQ. Trimming took 1 base from V and 5 from J, leaving 14 bases between them. CDR3 nucleotides: TGCGCCAGCAGCTTGAACCCGGGTGGGAAAGATACGCAGTATTTT. This gives the protein CASSLNPGGKDTQYF.

The chain carries TRBV9 and TRBJ2-5; D is undetermined. V gave up 5 bases and J gave up 3 bases, with 14 bases separating them. This CDR3 has 14 amino acids. Germline V gene sequence: CDR1 SGDLS, CDR2 YYNGEE. The chain's CDR3 is CASSDGPTEETQYF. As DNA, the CDR3 is TGTGCCAGCAGTGACGGTCCCACGGAAGAGACCCAGTACTTC.

The chain combines TRBV5-4 with TRBJ2-7; 10 bases are shared with TRBD2. The CDR3 loop spans 13 amino acids. V shed 4 bases and J 4 bases; nucleotides not matched to a gene: 2. In germline, CDR1 is SGHNT, CDR2 YYREEE (reference sequence). CDR3 sequence reads: CASSRGLAYEQYF. As DNA, the CDR3 is TGTGCCAGCAGCCGGGGACTAGCGTACGAGCAGTACTTC.